The 20 T cell receptor beta chains below were found in one sample sequenced in a study of T-cell memory formation after mild COVID-19. From the 5' RACE reads, TCRdb called clonotypes with MiXCR, one entry per CDR3 protein. The repertoire has some 310,000 distinct CDR3 sequences, 20% to 25% of them found once; the top ten carry 21%. Material for sequencing was PBMCs or a T cell subset sorted from them (not recorded which). The receptor set was obtained from a man younger than 30 who had mild COVID-19 (a few samples of this study predate the infection). Cell type and time point are not known.

The genes are TRBV9 and TRBJ1-5, with unresolved D. Germline V gene data show CDR1 as SGDLS and CDR2 as YYNGEE. This CDR3 has 13 amino acids. Trimming cost V 3 bases and J 6 bases, with 10 bases left between them. CDR3 nucleotides: TGTGCCAGCAGCGGGAATCTCGGTCAGCCCCAGCATTTT. As protein: CASSGNLGQPQHF.

This clonotype showed up just a few times. This rearrangement joins TRBV7-9 to TRBJ1-4, with 9 bases that match TRBD1. The CDR3 covers 16 residues. Germline V gene data show CDR1 as SEHNR and CDR2 as FQNEAQ (reference sequence). The trim removed 5 bases at V and 3 bases at J, leaving 7 bases unmatched. Here the CDR3 reads CASSHSRTGANEKLFF. The CDR3 DNA reads TGTGCCAGCAGCCACTCCCGGACAGGGGCTAATGAAAAACTGTTTTTT.

This clonotype was observed a handful of times. This rearrangement joins TRBV7-3 to TRBJ2-1; D perhaps matches TRBD1 (5 bases). Per the germline V gene, CDR1 is SGHTA and CDR2 is FQGTGA. This CDR3 has 13 residues. The V end was cut by 1 base, the J end by 8 bases, with 9 bases between. The CDR3 region has the DNA TGTGCCAGCAGCTTAAGTGACAGCTATGAGCAGTTCTTC. Residues: CASSLSDSYEQFF.

This clonotype was seen a few times. The genes are TRBV20-1 and TRBJ2-7, with D perhaps matching TRBD2 (7 bases). The CDR3 totals 13 residues. Trimming pared 4 bases from V and 2 bases from J, leaving 12 bases between. The germline CDR1 and CDR2 sequences are DFQATT and SNEGSKA (reference sequence). This CDR3 reads CSAMRGRPYEQYF. Here the CDR3 DNA reads TGCAGTGCTATGCGGGGGCGCCCCTACGAGCAGTACTTC.

V gene TRBV7-6 combines with J gene TRBJ1-4; the match to TRBD1 covers 9 bases. The CDR3 consists of 14 residues. Per germline, CDR1 SGHVS and CDR2 FNYEAQ. Trimming cost V 4 bases and J 8 bases; bases outside gene matches: 5. The CDR3 DNA follows: TGTGCCAGCAGCTCCGGGACAGGGTTCGAAAAACTGTTTTTT. Its protein product is CASSSGTGFEKLFF.

This clonotype was observed once. The J gene is TRBJ2-5, the V gene TRBV5-4; 10 nucleotides agree with TRBD2. Germline values: CDR1 SGHNT, CDR2 YYREEE (reference sequence). CDR3 length equals 14 residues. After removal of 5 bases from V and 5 bases from J, the junction contained 6 bases not matched to a gene. Here the CDR3 DNA reads TGTGCCAGCAGGTCGAGCGGGGGGGCTGAGACCCAGTACTTC. Its translation: CASRSSGGAETQYF.

The genes are TRBV5-1 and TRBJ2-3; D possibly matches TRBD1 or TRBD2 (5 bases each). With 6 bases removed from V and 1 base from J, the gap between germline ends came to 15 bases. The germline V gene has CDR1 SGHRS and CDR2 YFSETQ. CDR3 size: 15 residues. The CDR3 loop is CASTLGGRGTDTQYF. The CDR3 region has the DNA TGCGCCAGCACCCTCGGAGGCAGGGGCACAGATACGCAGTATTTT.

This clonotype was seen a handful of times. This sequence joins TRBV20-1 and TRBJ1-1; D gene ambiguous. Per the germline V gene, CDR1 is DFQATT and CDR2 is SNEGSKA (reference sequence). This CDR3 comprises 16 residues. CDR3 sequence: CSAGSAGGSVGTEAFF. In DNA, the CDR3 is TGCAGCGCAGGATCGGCAGGCGGTTCGGTGGGCACTGAAGCTTTCTTT.

The rearrangement joins TRBV5-1 to TRBJ2-3; TRBD2 matches at 9 bases. The V and J ends lost 1 base and 0 bases, in that order; junction bases with no gene match: 6. The CDR3 length is 17 residues. Germline CDR1 SGHRS, CDR2 YFSETQ. CDR3: CASSLYLAGRSTDTQYF. In DNA form, the CDR3 reads TGCGCCAGCAGCTTGTATCTAGCGGGGCGTAGCACAGATACGCAGTATTTT.

The chain uses TRBV3-1 and TRBJ2-3, with TRBD2 identical over 10 bases. The V segment lost 2 bases and the J segment 1 base; nucleotides outside the gene matches: 3. The CDR3 contains 16 residues. In germline, CDR1 is LGHDT, CDR2 YNNKEL (reference sequence). CDR3 region: CASSQLAGVGTDTQYF. The DNA for the CDR3 is TGTGCCAGCAGCCAACTAGCGGGGGTTGGCACAGATACGCAGTATTTT.

This clonotype appeared a few times. The chain combines TRBV6-2 or TRBV6-3 with TRBJ2-3; weak D call: TRBD2 (5 bases). V was trimmed by 6 bases and J by 2 bases, leaving 15 bases between them. Looked up from germline, CDR1 is MNHEY and CDR2 is SVGEGT. This CDR3 contains 15 residues. The CDR3 nucleotides read TGTGCCAGCAGCCTCCACGGACTTCCCACAGATACGCAGTATTTT. This gives the protein CASSLHGLPTDTQYF.

The table lists this clonotype with a few counts. The chain uses TRBV7-9 and TRBJ2-5; D gene ambiguous. The CDR3 loop spans 13 amino acids. Trimming took off 3 bases at V and 5 bases at J, with 10 bases between the two ends. CDR1 is SEHNR, CDR2 FQNEAQ, per germline (reference sequence). CDR3 in amino acids: CASSFGLPETQYF. The DNA for the CDR3 is TGTGCCAGCAGCTTCGGCCTACCGGAGACCCAGTACTTC. Filled out from reference TRBV7-9 and TRBJ2-5, the complete variable domain reads DTGVSQNPRHKITKRGQNVTFRCDPISEHNRLYWYRQTLGQGPEFLTYFQNEAQLEKSRLLSDRFSAERPKGSFSTLEIQRTEQGDSAMYLCASSFGLPETQYFGPGTRLLVL.

The CDR3 loop reads CAVTRPLGEKLFF. The CDR3 DNA is TGTGCCGTAACGCGCCCCCTCGGTGAAAAACTGTTTTTT. The chain uses TRBV6-2 or TRBV6-3 and TRBJ1-4; D unclear. V was shortened by 11 bases and J by 7 bases, with 17 bases between the two germline ends. This CDR3 region has 13 residues. In germline, CDR1 is MNHEY, CDR2 SVGEGT.

This clonotype appeared a few times. The rearrangement joins TRBV12-3 or TRBV12-4 to TRBJ2-3; the D gene is possibly TRBD1 (6 bases). This CDR3 comprises 14 residues. V was trimmed by 3 bases and J by 2 bases, leaving 9 bases between them. The CDR3, as DNA: TGTGCCAGCAGTTTGGGACACTCCACAGATACGCAGTATTTT. The encoded protein is CASSLGHSTDTQYF.

The chain joins TRBV13 to TRBJ1-3; 7 nucleotides agree with TRBD1. CDR1 and CDR2 from the germline V gene are PRHDT and FYEKMQ (reference sequence). The trim removed 2 bases at V and 4 bases at J, leaving 8 bases unmatched. This CDR3 has 16 amino acids. Here the CDR3 reads CASSLSGGVAGNTIYF. The CDR3 DNA is TGTGCCAGCAGCTTATCAGGGGGAGTCGCGGGAAACACCATATATTTT.

This clonotype showed up just a few times. The V and J genes are TRBV11-1 and TRBJ1-1, with a tentative D call TRBD1 (5 bases). Germline V gives CDR1 SGHAT, CDR2 FQDESV (reference sequence). This CDR3 contains 13 residues. V shed 5 bases and J shed 4 bases, with 11 bases lying between them. CDR3 sequence: CASSRRGGTEAFF. The CDR3 coding sequence is TGTGCCAGCAGCCGGCGCGGGGGCACTGAAGCTTTCTTT.

This clonotype was picked up a small number of times. This sequence joins TRBV7-2 and TRBJ2-7, with 8 nucleotides matching TRBD1. The CDR3 extends over 16 amino acids. Germline V gene sequence: CDR1 SGHTA, CDR2 FQGNSA. V lost 5 bases, J lost 3 bases, and 12 bases stayed unmatched. The CDR3 here is CASSENLGQGVYEQYF. The CDR3 bases are TGTGCCAGCAGCGAAAATCTCGGACAGGGAGTCTACGAGCAGTACTTC. The variable domain in full, completed from reference TRBV7-2 and TRBJ2-7, reads GAGVSQSPSNKVTEKGKDVELRCDPISGHTALYWYRQSLGQGLEFLIYFQGNSAPDKSGLPSDRFSAERTGGSVSTLTIQRTQQEDSAVYLCASSENLGQGVYEQYFGPGTRLTVT.

The chain employs TRBV18 and TRBJ1-2, with 9 bases lining up with TRBD1. Trimming cost V 4 bases and J 8 bases; bases outside gene matches: 5. This CDR3 comprises 13 residues. CDR1 and CDR2 from the germline V gene are KGHSH and LQKENI. The CDR3 nucleotides are TGTGCCAGCTCACGAAGGACAGGGGACGGCTACACCTTC. Translating gives CASSRRTGDGYTF.

The rearrangement uses TRBV6-5 and TRBJ1-6; D is uncertain. CDR1 and CDR2 from the germline V gene are MNHEY and SVGAGI. CDR3 length: 13 residues. V gave up 7 bases and J gave up 7 bases, with 11 bases separating them. The CDR3 sequence: CASTRWENSPLHF. The DNA for the CDR3 is TGTGCCAGCACCAGATGGGAGAATTCACCCCTCCACTTT.

The CDR3 bases are TGCGCCACTCGAGTGACAGGGGCGGAGACCCAGTACTTC. Its translation: CATRVTGAETQYF. The chain joins TRBV10-2 to TRBJ2-5; the match to TRBD1 covers 8 bases. This CDR3 region has 13 residues. The germline V gene has CDR1 WSHSY and CDR2 SAAADI. Trimming removed 10 bases from V and 5 bases from J; junction bases left unmatched: 9.